This record covers a single T cell receptor beta chain. The antigen this receptor binds is unknown. Base qualities were left out, and no much larger clone turns up one base away. Other DNA sequences in this specimen translate into the identical CDR3. TCR CDR3 regions were amplified from genomic DNA by multiplex PCR using the deep immunoSEQ assay. Extracted genomic DNA from each cell subset was distributed evenly across all wells of several immunoSEQ 96-well plates, and each plate was treated as a replicate. For sorted subsets, about 220 ng of genomic DNA, equivalent to some 30,000 T cell genomes, went into each replicate PCR. Purified libraries were measured with a Qubit 3.0 fluorometer, size-checked on a Bioanalyzer 2100, and measured again with the KAPA Library Quantification kit. A separate single-read 150-cycle Illumina NextSeq 550 flow cell was used to sequence each immunoSEQ 96-well plate. The original pipeline was this. Because the immunoSEQ output included only junctional sequences and no quality scores, the filtering could not be the same as the filtering used for full-length reads. Sequences were annotated with PyIR, a Python wrapper for IgBLAST v1.9, and V/J genes and CDR3 were assigned using IMGT germline references. Any read was removed if the V/J assignment was weak (E-value above 1e-6), the CDR3 was missing, or the read contained stop codons, out-of-frame junctions, or ambiguous translated residues. V3J clonotypes were defined as sequences sharing the same inferred V gene, J gene, and CDR3 amino acid sequence. To compute the percentage overlap between repertoires, the number of shared unique clonotypes was divided by the size of the smaller repertoire. Richness of each repertoire was evaluated using RTK rarefaction, the Chao1 estimator, and Recon v2.1 estimates of unobserved clonotypes. Generation probabilities for all TCRbeta clonotypes obtained by the gDNA method from several donors were computed using OLGA. As stored in TCRdb, this immuneACCESS dataset retains in-frame rearrangements with V and J assigned. A fraction of the clones does not appear; measured against another copy, unresolved V genes explain less than half of the discrepancy, and the remainder lacks a known reason. The D gene and trimming were derived from the DNA, and the V and J assignments and clone size from that table. This sample has a few million clones in its table, and 90% to 95% of those were observed once. The ten largest clones represent 0.39% of the sample.

The donors were healthy, HIV-negative adults who had no recently reported acute infections or vaccinations. Every donor was a Caucasian adult living in Nashville, Tennessee, USA. CD4+ T cells were enriched through magnetic negative selection, after which naive cells were positively selected on CD45RA and the remaining negative fraction served as the memory subset. Blood was obtained by leukapheresis, after which PBMCs were separated by Ficoll-Histopaque density gradient centrifugation and cryopreserved in liquid nitrogen vapor phase. Analytical flow cytometry was used to check the purity and quantity of each magnetically sorted T cell population. From each sorted fraction, genomic DNA was isolated and quantified by UV absorbance on a Nanodrop 2000c. The data derive from a study of shared clonotypes between healthy human individuals (dated by TCRdb to 2018 to 2021). Looking at the study overall: The cohort comprised two women and three men aged 18 to 49 years. For each donor, CD4 naive and CD4 memory were each run on three plates, CD8 naive on two plates, and CD8 memory on one plate. Each donor's leukapheresis produced roughly between about 0.9 and 9.5 billion PBMCs. To increase sequencing depth and limit assay-specific biases, TCR repertoire library preparation and sequencing were carried out by different laboratories using diverse techniques. To estimate repertoire size and how much clonotypes are shared between individuals, the study performed deep sequencing of blood TCR repertoires from a few healthy adults. On the study overall, not on this receptor specifically: Compared with non-shared clonotypes, clonotypes shared by all four sorted-subset donors had higher generation probabilities. Based on pairwise subsampling, the degree of clonotype sharing among donors was expected to be affected by sequencing depth. The genetic and exposure-history diversity represented was limited by the small number of donors. Naive subsets generally had larger estimated clonotype richness than memory subsets did. When a few donors were compared, the shared fraction of clonotypes was roughly 5% for naive CD4, about 4% for naive CD8, about 2.5% for memory CD4, and 0.4% for memory CD8. Incomplete sequencing was indicated by rarefaction of sorted-subset datasets, despite the large sequencing depth. Sampling was restricted to blood, and TCR repertoires in tissues likely differ from the TCR repertoires found in blood.

Deletion took 0 bases off V and 2 bases off J, with a span of 5 bases between the germline ends. The CDR3 has 13 amino acids, counting the end cysteine and phenylalanine. Only CDR3 DNA is held: 39 bases, read in frame from base 1. As encoded in the germline V gene, CDR1 is SGDLS while CDR2 is YYNGEE. Sequencing was done on a sample of naive CD4+ T cells from PBMCs. The cell subset or site label here, explained by the study, means: CD45RA+ positively selected. This receptor chain uses TRBV9 and TRBJ2-5, and TRBD1 may be the D gene, going by 5 matching bases. The TCR comes from a man between 18 and 35 years old in good health. Some clones in this sample may be carry-over from other donors' samples. The nucleotide sequence is TGTGCCAGCAGCGTAGGACAGCAAGAGACCCAGTACTTC. This codes for CASSVGQQETQYF.